The next 32 T cell receptor beta chains were all read from a single sample in a study of T cells in narcolepsy. Using immunoSEQ multiplex PCR, the repertoire was profiled, and TCRdb retains in-frame clones only, with some absent. In the table there are about 20,000 clones, around 83% of which are singletons. The specimen sequenced was memory (CD45RA-) CD4+ T cells from blood. The receptors shown here come from a human donor in good health.

The chain is built from TRBV27 and TRBJ2-7; 7 positions match TRBD2. Trimming removed 6 bases from V and 6 bases from J; junction bases left unmatched: 11. The germline V gene encodes CDR1 MNHEY and CDR2 SMNVEV (reference sequence). This CDR3 has 14 amino acids. CDR3: CASSPLGGEREQYF. The CDR3 nucleotides are TGTGCCAGCAGCCCCTTGGGGGGGGAGCGCGAGCAGTACTTC.

The genes are TRBV2 and TRBJ2-2; unclear D gene. The V end was cut by 5 bases, the J end by 8 bases, with 12 bases between. The germline gives CDR1 SNHLY, CDR2 FYNNEI. There are 13 residues in the CDR3. CDR3 sequence (DNA): TGTGCCAGCAGTTCGGATGTACAAGGGGAGCTGTTTTTT. Its translation is CASSSDVQGELFF.

This clone was seen once. The rearrangement joins TRBV6-6 to TRBJ1-4; no clear D. Germline V gene lookup returns CDR1 MNHNY and CDR2 SVGAGI (reference sequence). This CDR3 contains 13 residues. Trimming stripped 6 bases from V and 7 bases from J, with 12 bases between. The CDR3 DNA reads as TGTGCCAGCAGCCCTCTCTCGGGTGAAAAACTGTTTTTT. Encoded protein: CASSPLSGEKLFF.

A single count supports this clone. A junction boundary mismatches the germline segment, possibly from a read error. J is TRBJ1-2 and V is TRBV7-7; tentatively, D is TRBD1 (5 bases). This CDR3 region has 13 residues. The V gene's germline CDR1 is SSHAT and CDR2 FNYEAQ (reference sequence). The CDR3 sequence: CASSRRGPHGYTF. In DNA form, the CDR3 reads TGTGCTAGCAGCCGAAGGGGCCCTCACGGCTACACCTTC.

The chain links TRBV5-1 to TRBJ2-2; the D gene is possibly TRBD1 (5 bases). V gave up 3 bases and J gave up 7 bases, with 10 bases separating them. Germline V gives CDR1 SGHRS, CDR2 YFSETQ. The length of the CDR3 is 13 residues. The CDR3 nucleotides are TGCGCCAGCAGCTCAACAGGACGCGGGGAGCTGTTTTTT. Amino acid sequence: CASSSTGRGELFF.

The genes are TRBV7-8 and TRBJ1-1; D ambiguous. The V gene's germline CDR1 is SGHVS and CDR2 FQNEAQ. V was clipped by 5 bases and J by 3 bases, with 4 bases between them. There are 11 residues in the CDR3. CDR3 region: CASSLDTEAFF. DNA for the CDR3: TGTGCCAGCAGCCTGGACACTGAAGCTTTCTTT.

The chain carries TRBV5-1 and TRBJ2-7, with D unclear. CDR1 is SGHRS, CDR2 YFSETQ, per germline. Deletions cut 5 bases from V and 2 bases from J, with 8 bases between. CDR3 length equals 12 residues. The CDR3 reads CASSDRAYEQYF. CDR3 nucleotide sequence: TGCGCCAGCAGTGACCGGGCCTACGAGCAGTACTTC. Combining the CDR3 with reference TRBV5-1 and TRBJ2-7 gives the whole variable domain KAGVTQTPRYLIKTRGQQVTLSCSPISGHRSVSWYQQTPGQGLQFLFEYFSETQRNKGNFPGRFSGRQFSNSRSEMNVSTLELGDSALYLCASSDRAYEQYFGPGTRLTVT.

V usage is TRBV28 and J usage is TRBJ1-2; a possible D gene is TRBD1 (5 bases). There are 12 residues in the CDR3. The V gene lost 8 bases and the J gene lost 8 bases, with 15 bases spanning the gap. From germline, CDR1 is MDHEN and CDR2 SYDVKM. CDR3 loop: CASQVRALGYTF. CDR3 nucleotide sequence: TGTGCCAGCCAGGTCAGGGCGTTAGGCTACACCTTC.

V gene TRBV30 combines with J gene TRBJ2-2; 8 bases align to TRBD2. V lost 3 bases, J lost 6 bases, and 9 bases stayed unmatched. CDR1 is GTSNPN and CDR2 is SVGIG in the germline V gene (reference sequence). The CDR3 consists of 15 residues. The DNA of the CDR3 is TGTGCCTGGAGACCGGCGGGAGGAATGGCCGGGGAGCTGTTTTTT. Encoded protein: CAWRPAGGMAGELFF.

J is TRBJ1-3 and V is TRBV19; D remains unclear. Per the germline V gene, CDR1 is LNHDA and CDR2 is SQIVND (reference sequence). The V end was cut by 7 bases, the J end by 7 bases, with 17 bases between. This CDR3 has 14 residues. Here the CDR3 DNA reads TGTGCCAGTAAGAAGGACGCCGTCGGGAACACCATATATTTT. Encoded protein: CASKKDAVGNTIYF.

The rearrangement uses TRBV4-3 and TRBJ2-3; 7 bases map to TRBD2. Germline CDR1 is LGHNA and CDR2 is YSLEER. The CDR3 is 18 residues long. V lost 0 bases to trimming and J lost 8 bases; unmatched junction nucleotides: 17. The CDR3 coding sequence is TGCGCCAGCAGCCAAGACGGGGGGAAGGATTCGGGCCCCCTTACGCAGTATTTT. As protein: CASSQDGGKDSGPLTQYF.

The CDR3 sequence: CASSQATSGIGANVLTF. CDR3 DNA sequence: TGCGCCAGCAGCCAAGCGACTAGCGGGATTGGGGCCAACGTCCTGACTTTC. This chain connects TRBV4-3 to TRBJ2-6, with 11 bases matching TRBD2. The trim removed 1 base at V and 3 bases at J, leaving 2 bases unmatched. The CDR3 is made up of 17 amino acids. Germline V gives CDR1 LGHNA, CDR2 YSLEER.

J is TRBJ2-7 and V is TRBV6-1; 8 bases are a match to TRBD1. V trimming: 4 bases; J trimming: 6 bases; junction bases outside the gene matches: 5. The CDR3 runs to 13 residues. CDR1 MNHNS and CDR2 SASEGT come from the germline V gene. DNA for the CDR3: TGTGCCAGCAGTGCAGACAGGGGCGGCGAGCAGTACTTC. Translation gives CASSADRGGEQYF.

V and J are TRBV28 and TRBJ1-2; D not resolved. Germline CDR1 and CDR2: MDHEN and SYDVKM. V lost 3 bases to trimming and J lost 2 bases, with 7 bases between them. The CDR3 runs 13 residues. CDR3 residues: CASSLRENYGYTF. The CDR3 DNA follows: TGTGCCAGCAGTTTGAGGGAAAACTATGGCTACACCTTC.

This clone has just one count. The chain uses TRBV9 and TRBJ2-1, with TRBD2 identical over 7 bases. The germline CDR1 and CDR2 sequences are SGDLS and YYNGEE. CDR3 size: 18 residues. The V gene end was trimmed by 6 bases and the J gene end by 6 bases; junction bases not matched to a gene: 21. In DNA form, the CDR3 reads TGTGCCAGCAATGTGGCTAGCGGTCGCCCTGAGCGCCTCAATGAGCAGTTCTTC. The encoded protein is CASNVASGRPERLNEQFF.

The chain uses TRBV6-5 and TRBJ1-1, with D possibly TRBD1 on 6 matching bases. This CDR3 spans 12 amino acids. Germline V gene lookup returns CDR1 MNHEY and CDR2 SVGAGI. V was pared by 6 bases and J by 10 bases, with 15 bases between. CDR3 coding DNA: TGTGCCAGCAGCAAATCACAGGGAGCAGCTTTCTTT. Translation gives CASSKSQGAAFF.

The rearrangement links TRBV6-5 to TRBJ2-6; D may be TRBD1 (5 bases). V lost 2 bases to trimming and J lost 12 bases, with 11 bases between them. CDR3 size: 13 residues. Germline V CDR1 and CDR2: MNHEY, SVGAGI. DNA for the CDR3: TGTGCCAGCAGTTACACTCTGGGGCGCGTCCTGACTTTC. It translates to CASSYTLGRVLTF.

The CDR3 here is CASSFPLQGAADTQYF. The CDR3 DNA reads as TGTGCCAGCAGCTTCCCCCTACAGGGGGCGGCTGATACGCAGTATTTT. V gene TRBV5-4 combines with J gene TRBJ2-3; 9 bases align to TRBD1. Germline CDR1 and CDR2: SGHNT and YYREEE (reference sequence). The length of the CDR3 is 16 residues. Trimming cost V 2 bases and J 6 bases; bases outside gene matches: 10.

This chain uses TRBV21-1 with TRBJ1-2; TRBD1, the table's D call, was not compared with the DNA. TRBV21-1 is shown as a pseudogene. This CDR3 contains 14 residues. DNA of the CDR3: TGTGCCAGCAGCAAGACAGGCGCTAACTATGGCTACACCTTC. Its protein is CASSKTGANYGYTF.

The CDR3 sequence is CASAGLDEQYF. DNA for the CDR3: TGTGCCAGTGCCGGCCTGGACGAGCAGTACTTC. The chain is built from TRBV19 and TRBJ2-7; D remains ambiguous. V gave up 8 bases and J gave up 5 bases, with 10 bases separating them. Germline V CDR1 and CDR2: LNHDA, SQIVND (reference sequence). This CDR3 has 11 amino acids.

The chain employs TRBV7-3 and TRBJ1-4; TRBD1 agrees at 8 bases. This CDR3 has 13 amino acids. CDR1 is SGHTA, CDR2 FQGTGA, per germline. The V and J ends lost 5 bases and 11 bases, in that order; junction bases with no gene match: 7. The CDR3 sequence is CASSARQGTKLFF. The CDR3 DNA reads TGTGCCAGCAGCGCTCGACAGGGGACGAAACTGTTTTTT.

The rearrangement uses TRBV5-1 and TRBJ1-2; D possibly corresponds to TRBD1 (6 bases). CDR1 and CDR2 from the germline V gene are SGHRS and YFSETQ. The V end lost 3 bases, the J end lost 8 bases, and 17 bases lay between the germline ends. This CDR3 is built from 14 residues. The CDR3 nucleotides are TGCGCCAGCAGCTCCAACAGGGCACCCGACGGCTACACCTTC. Residues: CASSSNRAPDGYTF.

This chain links TRBV19 with TRBJ2-7; TRBD1 aligns across 8 bases. Per germline, CDR1 LNHDA and CDR2 SQIVND (reference sequence). Trimming took 3 bases from V and 1 from J; bases not matched to a gene: 2. The CDR3 has 14 amino acids. The chain's CDR3 is CASSMGQVSYEQYF. The CDR3, as DNA: TGTGCCAGTAGTATGGGACAGGTATCCTACGAGCAGTACTTC.

The rearrangement joins TRBV5-1 to TRBJ1-5; no clear D. The CDR3 has 16 amino acids. From germline, CDR1 is SGHRS and CDR2 YFSETQ. The V and J ends lost 0 bases and 0 bases respectively, with 10 bases between them. CDR3: CASSLEPRNSNQPQHF. The CDR3 nucleotides are TGCGCCAGCAGCTTGGAACCCCGCAATAGCAATCAGCCCCAGCATTTT. Filled out from reference TRBV5-1 and TRBJ1-5, the complete variable domain reads KAGVTQTPRYLIKTRGQQVTLSCSPISGHRSVSWYQQTPGQGLQFLFEYFSETQRNKGNFPGRFSGRQFSNSRSEMNVSTLELGDSALYLCASSLEPRNSNQPQHFGDGTRLSIL.

This rearrangement joins TRBV10-3 to TRBJ2-5, with 9 bases fitting TRBD2. The germline gives CDR1 ENHRY, CDR2 SYGVKD. J lost 1 base, V lost 4 bases, and 4 bases had no gene match. The CDR3 consists of 15 residues. The CDR3 DNA follows: TGTGCCATCAGTGGGGTAGCGGGAGCCCAAGAGACCCAGTACTTC. This translates into CAISGVAGAQETQYF.

This rearrangement joins TRBV7-2 to TRBJ1-6; weak D call: TRBD1 (6 bases). Germline V gene sequence: CDR1 SGHTA, CDR2 FQGNSA. Trimming cost V 5 bases and J 9 bases, with 20 bases left between them. This CDR3 comprises 16 residues. The CDR3 here is CASSREAGGFSSPLHF. CDR3 bases: TGTGCCAGCAGCCGGGAGGCGGGGGGCTTTTCTTCACCCCTCCACTTT. The complete variable domain, with remaining parts taken from reference TRBV7-2 and TRBJ1-6, reads GAGVSQSPSNKVTEKGKDVELRCDPISGHTALYWYRQSLGQGLEFLIYFQGNSAPDKSGLPSDRFSAERTGGSVSTLTIQRTQQEDSAVYLCASSREAGGFSSPLHFGNGTRLTVT.

The chain is built from TRBV7-2 and TRBJ1-2; tentative D call: TRBD1 (6 bases). Germline-derived CDR1 and CDR2 are SGHTA and FQGNSA. Trimming stripped 5 bases from V and 8 bases from J, with 21 bases between. The CDR3 extends over 15 amino acids. The CDR3 bases are TGTGCCAGCAGCCCTTACAGGGCTGGGGAGGAGGGCTACACCTTC. This sequence encodes CASSPYRAGEEGYTF.

This rearrangement joins TRBV7-2 to TRBJ2-1; D uncertain. Trimming took 1 base from V and 5 from J, leaving 6 bases between them. This CDR3 has 13 amino acids. Germline lookup yields CDR1 SGHTA and CDR2 FQGNSA. Here the CDR3 reads CASSLGPNNEQFF. CDR3 nucleotide sequence: TGTGCCAGCAGCTTAGGCCCGAACAATGAGCAGTTCTTC.

The V gene is TRBV28, the J gene TRBJ1-1; D gene ambiguous. CDR1 is MDHEN and CDR2 is SYDVKM in the germline V gene. CDR3 length equals 11 residues. V was cut by 6 bases and J by 11 bases, with 13 bases left in between. CDR3 nucleotide sequence: TGTGCCAGCAGCCTCTCCCGGGTGGCTTTCTTT. Translated: CASSLSRVAFF.

In its sample, this clone was seen once. V usage is TRBV6-1 and J usage is TRBJ1-1; 11 bases are a match to TRBD1. Germline loops: CDR1 MNHNS, CDR2 SASEGT. There are 15 residues in the CDR3. V gave up 3 bases and J gave up 10 bases; unmatched junction bases: 10. The CDR3 DNA sequence: TGTGCCAGCAGTGAGAGGACAGGGGGCAGAATTGGAGCTTTCTTT. Translated, it gives CASSERTGGRIGAFF.

The rearrangement uses TRBV28 and TRBJ1-5, with TRBD1 matching over 9 bases. CDR1 is MDHEN, CDR2 SYDVKM, per germline. V lost 5 bases to trimming and J lost 7 bases; unmatched junction nucleotides: 6. The CDR3 runs to 14 residues. The CDR3 DNA sequence: TGTGCCAGCAGTCTCACAGGGGGCGACCAGCCCCAGCATTTT. This gives the protein CASSLTGGDQPQHF.

The CDR3 sequence: CSVEKVGANTEAFF. CDR3 nucleotide sequence: TGCAGCGTTGAAAAGGTCGGGGCAAACACTGAAGCTTTCTTT. The chain has TRBV29-1 and TRBJ1-1, with D possibly matching TRBD1 (5 bases). Trimming removed 2 bases at V and 2 bases at J, with 12 bases between. Germline assignment: CDR1 SQVTM and CDR2 ANQGSEA. There are 14 residues in the CDR3.